The subject of this entry is one T cell receptor (beta chain). A Seattle source enrolled patients during active infection and followed them longitudinally. Original processing notes: Amplified reference gene primers provided the basis for estimating nucleated cell counts. Profiling relied on immunoSEQ multiplex PCR, and the TCRdb table lists in-frame clones only, not all of them. V, J and clone size were drawn from that table, and D and trimming were deduced from the DNA. The profile shows about 94,000 clones, about 74% of them singletons. V was clipped by 7 bases and J by 5 bases; unmatched bases: 3. CDR3 size: 11 residues. Germline V gene lookup returns CDR1 SQVTM and CDR2 ANQGSEA. This entry is derived from a study of blood T cell repertoires in COVID-19. Study details: Material from acute and convalescent COVID-19 was sourced from the United States, Italy and Spain. The analysed material was cDNA or gDNA that came from T cells, B-cell-depleted T cells, or PBMCs.

The sequenced sample was peripheral blood. This TCR came from a man between 65 and 85 years old with COVID-19, enrolled during active disease. The chain employs TRBV29-1 and TRBJ1-2, with 8 bases that match TRBD1. The CDR3 is CSDGQGYGYTF. Here the CDR3 DNA reads TGCAGCGACGGACAGGGTTATGGCTACACCTTC.